A selection of T cell receptor beta chains follows, all from one sample in a study of cytomegalovirus exposure and HLA in healthy donors. Clones were sequenced by immunoSEQ multiplex PCR, and TCRdb holds only the in-frame ones, with some missing. The repertoire holds roughly 63,000 clones, 75% seen once, with around 25% in the top ten. The sequencing sample was made of PBMCs. Source of these receptors: a woman in her 40s in good health and CMV-seropositive. Each CDR3 is given with its conserved first and last residue. Fields, in order: J gene, D gene, clone size, V gene, CDR3 DNA, CDR3 protein. The D gene is left open where the match is weak. Size is stated for part of the rows, as once, few or many counts, or as a class when the clone is expanded.

j_call: TRBJ2-2; d_call: .; clone_size: once; v_call: TRBV30; cdr3_nt: TGTGCCTGGAGTTACCCTACCGGTTTCCCACCCGGGGAGCTGTTTTTT; cdr3_aa: CAWSYPTGFPPGELFF
j_call: TRBJ1-3; d_call: .; clone_size: .; v_call: TRBV7-6; cdr3_nt: TGTGCCAGCAGCTTCAAACAGGGTTTTGGAAACACCATATATTTT; cdr3_aa: CASSFKQGFGNTIYF
j_call: TRBJ2-4; d_call: TRBD2; clone_size: .; v_call: TRBV5-4; cdr3_nt: TGTGCCAGCAGCCAGACTAGCGGGGGCATTCAGTACTTC; cdr3_aa: CASSQTSGGIQYF
j_call: TRBJ1-2; d_call: TRBD1; clone_size: .; v_call: TRBV19; cdr3_nt: TGTGCCAGTAGTGACAGGGGCTATGGCTACACCTTC; cdr3_aa: CASSDRGYGYTF
j_call: TRBJ2-2; d_call: .; clone_size: .; v_call: TRBV7-9; cdr3_nt: TGTTCCGGTAGCGGAAACACCGGGGAGCTGTTTTTT; cdr3_aa: CSGSGNTGELFF
j_call: TRBJ2-6; d_call: .; clone_size: once; v_call: TRBV27; cdr3_nt: TGTGCCTCGGGAGTGCCAGGGGCCAACGTCCTGACTTTC; cdr3_aa: CASGVPGANVLTF
j_call: TRBJ2-3; d_call: .; clone_size: .; v_call: TRBV18; cdr3_nt: TGTGCCAGCTCACTGACAGAAACAGATACGCAGTATTTT; cdr3_aa: CASSLTETDTQYF
j_call: TRBJ2-3; d_call: .; clone_size: .; v_call: TRBV27; cdr3_nt: TGTGCCAGCAGTTTTGGCAGGCCTTGGGATACGCAGTATTTT; cdr3_aa: CASSFGRPWDTQYF
j_call: TRBJ1-2; d_call: .; clone_size: .; v_call: TRBV7-9; cdr3_nt: TGTTCCAGCAGCCGGGAGGCGGGGGCTCGGGATGGCTACACCTTC; cdr3_aa: CSSSREAGARDGYTF
j_call: TRBJ2-4; d_call: .; clone_size: .; v_call: TRBV6-1; cdr3_nt: TGTGCCAGCAGTGAAGAGCTAGCCAAAAACATTCAGTACTTC; cdr3_aa: CASSEELAKNIQYF
j_call: TRBJ1-1; d_call: .; clone_size: .; v_call: TRBV30; cdr3_nt: TGTGCCTGGAGTGTACGAGGGGGCACTGAAGCTTTCTTT; cdr3_aa: CAWSVRGGTEAFF
j_call: TRBJ2-1; d_call: .; clone_size: .; v_call: TRBV18; cdr3_nt: TGTGCCAGCTCACCAACGGGGTTTGAGGAGCAGTTCTTC; cdr3_aa: CASSPTGFEEQFF
j_call: TRBJ2-7; d_call: TRBD1; clone_size: .; v_call: TRBV6-1; cdr3_nt: TGTGCCACCACGGGACAGTCCTACGAGCAGTACTTC; cdr3_aa: CATTGQSYEQYF
j_call: TRBJ2-1; d_call: .; clone_size: .; v_call: TRBV27; cdr3_nt: TGTGCCAGCAGTTTCATCAGAGGTTCCTACAATGAGCAGTTCTTC; cdr3_aa: CASSFIRGSYNEQFF
j_call: TRBJ2-2; d_call: .; clone_size: .; v_call: TRBV7-2; cdr3_nt: TGTGCCAGCAGCTTACAGGGGTTGAACACCGGGGAGCTGTTTTTT; cdr3_aa: CASSLQGLNTGELFF
j_call: TRBJ1-4; d_call: .; clone_size: .; v_call: TRBV11-2; cdr3_nt: TGTGCCAGCAGCTCCATCGTAACGAGAAATAATGAAAAACTGTTTTTT; cdr3_aa: CASSSIVTRNNEKLFF
j_call: TRBJ2-2; d_call: TRBD1; clone_size: few; v_call: TRBV6-6; cdr3_nt: TGTGCCAGCAGTTCGGACAGGGTGGACACCGGGGAGCTGTTTTTT; cdr3_aa: CASSSDRVDTGELFF
j_call: TRBJ1-1; d_call: .; clone_size: .; v_call: TRBV19; cdr3_nt: TGTGCCAGTAGTTGGGCGGGGAACACTGAAGCTTTCTTT; cdr3_aa: CASSWAGNTEAFF
j_call: TRBJ2-7; d_call: .; clone_size: .; v_call: TRBV11-2; cdr3_nt: TGTGCCAGCAGCAACCAGTACGAGCAGTACTTC; cdr3_aa: CASSNQYEQYF
j_call: TRBJ1-2; d_call: TRBD1; clone_size: .; v_call: TRBV7-9; cdr3_nt: TGTGCCAGCAGCCCAGGGGGCTATGGCTACACCTTC; cdr3_aa: CASSPGGYGYTF
j_call: TRBJ2-4; d_call: .; clone_size: .; v_call: TRBV30; cdr3_nt: TGTGCCTGGGGGCGGGGACAAAACATTCAGTACTTC; cdr3_aa: CAWGRGQNIQYF
j_call: TRBJ2-1; d_call: TRBD2; clone_size: .; v_call: TRBV6-5; cdr3_nt: TGTGCCAGCGGGGTAGCGGGGCCTTACAATGAGCAGTTCTTC; cdr3_aa: CASGVAGPYNEQFF
j_call: TRBJ1-3; d_call: TRBD1; clone_size: .; v_call: TRBV5-1; cdr3_nt: TGCGCCAGCAGCTCTACCCCGGGACAGGGGAGCTCTGGAAACACCATATATTTT; cdr3_aa: CASSSTPGQGSSGNTIYF
j_call: TRBJ1-3; d_call: .; clone_size: .; v_call: TRBV6-1; cdr3_nt: TGTGCCAGCAGTGATTTCGGGAGCTCTGGAAACACCATATATTTT; cdr3_aa: CASSDFGSSGNTIYF
j_call: TRBJ1-5; d_call: .; clone_size: .; v_call: TRBV2; cdr3_nt: TGTGCCAGCAGTGAAGCGCGGGGGCCCACGGGTCAGCCCCAGCATTTT; cdr3_aa: CASSEARGPTGQPQHF
j_call: TRBJ1-5; d_call: .; clone_size: .; v_call: TRBV30; cdr3_nt: TGTGCCTGGAGGACAGCCCCAGGGCCCCAGCATTTT; cdr3_aa: CAWRTAPGPQHF
j_call: TRBJ2-7; d_call: TRBD1; clone_size: .; v_call: TRBV6-5; cdr3_nt: TGTGCCACCACTCCGGGACAGGGCCTCTACGAGCAGTACTTC; cdr3_aa: CATTPGQGLYEQYF
j_call: TRBJ1-1; d_call: TRBD1; clone_size: .; v_call: TRBV7-9; cdr3_nt: TGTGCCAGCAGCACGGACAGGGGGCGCGCCACTGAAGCTTTCTTT; cdr3_aa: CASSTDRGRATEAFF
j_call: TRBJ1-2; d_call: .; clone_size: .; v_call: TRBV19; cdr3_nt: TGTGCCAGTAGTGCCACCAGAGGTGGCTACACCTTC; cdr3_aa: CASSATRGGYTF
j_call: TRBJ2-2; d_call: .; clone_size: .; v_call: TRBV15; cdr3_nt: TGTGCCACCAGCAGAGGTTCGAGCACCGGGGAGCTGTTTTTT; cdr3_aa: CATSRGSSTGELFF
j_call: TRBJ1-6; d_call: .; clone_size: .; v_call: TRBV19; cdr3_nt: TGTGCCAGCACCCAGGACTCCTATAATTCACCCCTCCACTTT; cdr3_aa: CASTQDSYNSPLHF
j_call: TRBJ1-1; d_call: .; clone_size: few; v_call: TRBV12-5; cdr3_nt: TGTGCTAGGGGACGGGGGGGGGACACTGAAGCTTTCTTT; cdr3_aa: CARGRGGDTEAFF
j_call: TRBJ2-5; d_call: .; clone_size: .; v_call: TRBV30; cdr3_nt: TGTGCCTGGAGTTCCGCCTTTGCTGGGCAGGGGATACCGGAGACCCAGTACTTC; cdr3_aa: CAWSSAFAGQGIPETQYF
j_call: TRBJ1-4; d_call: TRBD1; clone_size: .; v_call: TRBV30; cdr3_nt: TGTGCCTGGAACAGGGGGAACGATGAAAAACTGTTTTTT; cdr3_aa: CAWNRGNDEKLFF
j_call: TRBJ1-2; d_call: .; clone_size: once; v_call: TRBV6-1; cdr3_nt: TGTGCCAGCAGTGAACGAGAAAACTATGGCTACACCTTC; cdr3_aa: CASSERENYGYTF
j_call: TRBJ2-1; d_call: TRBD1; clone_size: .; v_call: TRBV11-3; cdr3_nt: TGTGCCAGCAGCTCCGGGACAGGGGTAGGGGATGAGCAGTTCTTC; cdr3_aa: CASSSGTGVGDEQFF
j_call: TRBJ2-3; d_call: .; clone_size: .; v_call: TRBV6-1; cdr3_nt: TGTGCCAGCAGTGAACTCCAGGGATTCACAGATACGCAGTATTTT; cdr3_aa: CASSELQGFTDTQYF
j_call: TRBJ2-7; d_call: .; clone_size: .; v_call: TRBV13; cdr3_nt: TGTGCCAGCAGCTTTTTGGGTATGATGTGGGGCACCAATTATTCCTACGAGCAGTACTTC; cdr3_aa: CASSFLGMMWGTNYSYEQYF
j_call: TRBJ2-2; d_call: .; clone_size: .; v_call: TRBV7-9; cdr3_nt: TGTTCCAGCACCCTTCTTTCGGAGACCGGGGAGCTGTTTTTT; cdr3_aa: CSSTLLSETGELFF
j_call: TRBJ1-1; d_call: .; clone_size: .; v_call: TRBV11-3; cdr3_nt: TGTGCCAGCAGCCAACGGGGGAACACTGAAGCTTTCTTT; cdr3_aa: CASSQRGNTEAFF
j_call: TRBJ1-1; d_call: .; clone_size: few; v_call: TRBV10-3; cdr3_nt: TGTGCCATCAGTGGAGGTGAGGGCACTGAAGCTTTCTTT; cdr3_aa: CAISGGEGTEAFF
j_call: TRBJ1-3; d_call: .; clone_size: .; v_call: TRBV29-1; cdr3_nt: TGCAGCGTTGAAGATCCGAAACAAATCATATATTTT; cdr3_aa: CSVEDPKQIIYF
j_call: TRBJ1-1; d_call: TRBD1; clone_size: .; v_call: TRBV5-4; cdr3_nt: TGTGCCAGCAGCTTGGGACAGGGAGGCGCTGAAGCTTTCTTT; cdr3_aa: CASSLGQGGAEAFF
j_call: TRBJ1-1; d_call: .; clone_size: .; v_call: TRBV15; cdr3_nt: TGTGCCACCAGCAGAGATCAAACTGAAGCTTTCTTT; cdr3_aa: CATSRDQTEAFF
j_call: TRBJ2-2; d_call: .; clone_size: .; v_call: TRBV29-1; cdr3_nt: TGCAGCGTTGCACCCTTCGGGGAAGGGGAGCTGTTTTTT; cdr3_aa: CSVAPFGEGELFF
j_call: TRBJ2-5; d_call: TRBD1; clone_size: .; v_call: TRBV5-1; cdr3_nt: TGCGCCAGCAGCTTGGCCGGGACAGAAAAAGAGACCCAGTACTTC; cdr3_aa: CASSLAGTEKETQYF
j_call: TRBJ2-7; d_call: TRBD1; clone_size: .; v_call: TRBV7-6; cdr3_nt: TGTGCCAGCGGGAAGACAGGGGGCGGCGAGCAGTACTTC; cdr3_aa: CASGKTGGGEQYF